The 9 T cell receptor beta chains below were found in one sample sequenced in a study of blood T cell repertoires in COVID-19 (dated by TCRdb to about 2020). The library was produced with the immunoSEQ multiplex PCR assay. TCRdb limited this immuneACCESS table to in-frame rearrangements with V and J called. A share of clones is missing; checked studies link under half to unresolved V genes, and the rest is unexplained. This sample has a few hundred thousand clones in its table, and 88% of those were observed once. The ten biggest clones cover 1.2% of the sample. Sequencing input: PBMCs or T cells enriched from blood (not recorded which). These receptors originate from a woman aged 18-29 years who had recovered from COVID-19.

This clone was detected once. The CDR3 region is CASSEERNQPQHF. The CDR3 region has the DNA TGTGCCAGCAGTGAAGAGAGAAATCAGCCCCAGCATTTT. The rearrangement joins TRBV6-1 to TRBJ1-5, with unresolved D. This CDR3 is built from 13 residues. Trimming took 1 base from V and 4 from J, leaving 5 bases between them. The germline gives CDR1 MNHNS, CDR2 SASEGT.

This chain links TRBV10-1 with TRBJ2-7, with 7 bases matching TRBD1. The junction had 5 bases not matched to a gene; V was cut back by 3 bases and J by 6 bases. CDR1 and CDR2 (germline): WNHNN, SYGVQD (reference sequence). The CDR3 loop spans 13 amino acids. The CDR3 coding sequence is TGCGCCAGCAGTGAAGGGGGCTCGGTCGAGCAGTACTTC. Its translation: CASSEGGSVEQYF.

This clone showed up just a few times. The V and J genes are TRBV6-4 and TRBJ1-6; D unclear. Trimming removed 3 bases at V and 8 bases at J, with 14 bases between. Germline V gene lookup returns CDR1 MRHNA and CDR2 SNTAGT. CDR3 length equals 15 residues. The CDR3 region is CASSESGGGDSPLHF. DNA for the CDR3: TGTGCCAGCAGTGAATCCGGCGGCGGGGATTCACCCCTCCACTTT.

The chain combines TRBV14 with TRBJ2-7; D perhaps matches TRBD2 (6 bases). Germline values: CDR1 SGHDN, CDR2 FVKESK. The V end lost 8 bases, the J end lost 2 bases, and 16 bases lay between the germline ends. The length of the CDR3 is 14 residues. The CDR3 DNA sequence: TGTGCCAGCCACTCCGTACGGGAGACCTACGAGCAGTACTTC. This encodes CASHSVRETYEQYF. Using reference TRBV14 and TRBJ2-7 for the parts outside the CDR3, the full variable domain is EAGVTQFPSHSVIEKGQTVTLRCDPISGHDNLYWYRRVMGKEIKFLLHFVKESKQDESGMPNNRFLAERTGGTYSTLKVQPAELEDSGVYFCASHSVRETYEQYFGPGTRLTVT.

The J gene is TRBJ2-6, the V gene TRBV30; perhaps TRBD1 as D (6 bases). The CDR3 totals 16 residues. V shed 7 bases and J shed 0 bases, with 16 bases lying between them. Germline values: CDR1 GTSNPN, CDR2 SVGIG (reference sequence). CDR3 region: CASARGGSSGANVLTF. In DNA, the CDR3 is TGTGCCTCGGCCCGAGGGGGTAGCTCTGGGGCCAACGTCCTGACTTTC. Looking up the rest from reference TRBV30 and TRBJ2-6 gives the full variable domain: SQTIHQWPATLVQPVGSPLSLECTVEGTSNPNLYWYRQAAGRGLQLLFYSVGIGQISSEVPQNLSASRPQDRQFILSSKKLLLSDSGFYLCASARGGSSGANVLTFGAGSRLTVL.

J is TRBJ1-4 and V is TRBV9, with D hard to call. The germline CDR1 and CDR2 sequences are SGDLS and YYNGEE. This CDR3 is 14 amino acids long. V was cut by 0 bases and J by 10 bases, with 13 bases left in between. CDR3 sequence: CASSVASVGGKLFF. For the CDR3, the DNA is TGTGCCAGCAGCGTAGCCAGCGTCGGAGGAAAACTGTTTTTT.

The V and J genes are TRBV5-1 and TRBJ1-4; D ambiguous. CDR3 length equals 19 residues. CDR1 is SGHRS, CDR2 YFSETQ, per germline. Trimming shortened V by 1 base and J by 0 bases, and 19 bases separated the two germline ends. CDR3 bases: TGCGCCAGCAGCTTGTTGGGCTCACGGAAATTAACAACTAATGAAAAACTGTTTTTT. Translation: CASSLLGSRKLTTNEKLFF.

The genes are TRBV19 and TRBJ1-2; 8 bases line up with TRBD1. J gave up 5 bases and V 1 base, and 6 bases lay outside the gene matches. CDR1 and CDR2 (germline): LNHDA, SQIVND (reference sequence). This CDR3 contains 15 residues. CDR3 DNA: TGTGCCAGTAGTATAGTTCAGGGGGCGGAATATGGCTACACCTTC. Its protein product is CASSIVQGAEYGYTF.

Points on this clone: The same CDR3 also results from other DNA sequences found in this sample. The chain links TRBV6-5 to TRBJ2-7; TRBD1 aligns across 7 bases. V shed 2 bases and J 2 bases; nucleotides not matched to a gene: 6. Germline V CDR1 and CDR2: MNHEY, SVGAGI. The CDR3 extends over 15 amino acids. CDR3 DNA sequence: TGTGCCAGCAGTTACCGGGACAGAGGGGCCTACGAGCAGTACTTC. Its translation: CASSYRDRGAYEQYF.